Reported below is one T cell receptor (beta chain). Its antigen is currently unknown. Trimming cost V 2 bases and J 2 bases; bases outside gene matches: 4. Germline V gene sequence: CDR1 MNHEY, CDR2 SVGAGI. The CDR3 is made up of 15 amino acids. The data were taken from a study of pediatric ulcerative colitis. Study conclusions and caveats: Compared with controls, ulcerative colitis showed greater blood-rectum clone sharing. Rectal repertoires separated controls, mild-moderate and acute severe colitis.

Only in-frame clones appear in the TCRdb table, and some are missing; sequencing was by immunoSEQ multiplex PCR. This sample has 4,500 to 6,000 clones; roughly 86% occur once, and the top ten carry less than 2%. The sequence was obtained from a girl between 10 and 17 years old who was a control in a study of pediatric ulcerative colitis. The sequenced material came from blood. The gene calls are TRBV6-5 and TRBJ2-7, with 9 nucleotides matching TRBD2. CDR3 region: CASSYPTSGPYEQYF. For the CDR3, the DNA is TGTGCCAGCAGTTACCCGACTAGCGGACCCTACGAGCAGTACTTC.